A selection of T cell receptor beta chains follows, all from one sample in a study of shared clonotypes between healthy human individuals. Assay: immunoSEQ multiplex PCR; the TCRdb copy retains only in-frame clones and omits some. Found here are 850,000 to 1,200,000 clones, about three quarters of them singletons; the top ten hold approximately 1.5%. The specimen was memory CD4+ T cells sorted from blood. The receptors were gathered from a man between 18 and 35 years old in good health. CDR3s include the opening cysteine and the closing phenylalanine or tryptophan. Each record gives: V gene, D gene, CDR3 protein. The D gene is left open where the match is weak.

TRBV11-3 - CASSLGHSTDTQYF
TRBV30 - CAWSVLASLTGELFF
TRBV18 - CASSPLGEQPYGYTF
TRBV6-5 TRBD1 CASSYSGQRSYEQYF
TRBV5-1 - CASSLATLTTNEQFF
TRBV19 TRBD2 CASSSTSGIGEQFF
TRBV4-3 - CASSQDIGTAKAKNIQYF
TRBV7-6 - CASSRMQNTEAFF
TRBV25-1 - CASSEAGSSTDTQYF
TRBV10-3 TRBD2 CAYRSGSADTQYF
TRBV30 - CAWSPIVPANTEAFF
TRBV28 - CAWQTGNSAEAFF
TRBV20-1 - CSAREGYEQYF
TRBV2 - CASIMDSWSSYEQYF
TRBV2 - CASSGTISSGNTIYF
TRBV6-1 - CASRPSGGNQPQHF
TRBV5-4 TRBD1 CASSSRTGEEYF
TRBV5-6 TRBD1 CASSLRQGAADTQYF
TRBV19 TRBD2 CASKASGGDTQYF
TRBV18 - CASSPQGYESPLHF
TRBV2 TRBD2 CASSENGGRSDTQYF
TRBV7-2 - CASQGNYEQYF
TRBV6-5 - CASSYLPGDTGELFF
TRBV27 TRBD1 CASSFDRDRYNSPLHF
TRBV19 - CASSDPGGPSYTDTQYF
TRBV5-1 TRBD2 CASSPGLAGDTYNEQFF
TRBV19 TRBD2 CASSISPGLAGGAQYF
TRBV29-1 - CSVEPGNRYTF
TRBV18 - CASSPPPALERSYNEQFF
TRBV19 - CASSIDSSSNQPQHF
TRBV7-2 - CASSPRTVSNEKLFF
TRBV30 - CAWSRQTYEQYF
TRBV19 TRBD1 CASSIEGANYNEQFF
TRBV27 - CASSQDRLNTEAFF
TRBV10-1 - CASSDLGIATDTQYF
TRBV30 - CAWQQGSMRETQYF
TRBV7-2 TRBD2 CASSLSPTSVETQYF
TRBV7-2 TRBD2 CASSSTSGGYNEQFF
TRBV18 TRBD2 CASSVMGGTSNTGELFF
TRBV19 - CASSIGVDSPLHF
TRBV4-1 - CASSQESSLGGGTYEQYF
TRBV6-5 TRBD1 CASSYSEGAGGGYTF
TRBV29-1 - CSVDGLGETEAFF
TRBV2 - CASTPQPSYEQYF
TRBV6-6 TRBD2 CASSLAGGPGNEQFF
TRBV28 TRBD2 CASHTAGAGADTQYF
TRBV6-5 - CASSRNTIYF
TRBV10-3 TRBD1 CAISTSDRGGNSPLHF
TRBV27 TRBD2 CASKLQGRGLAYEQYF
TRBV7-2 TRBD1 CASRVGGLENIQYF
TRBV14 - CASSQDRYTYNEQFF
TRBV14 TRBD2 CASSQSRLGRGNTDTQYF
TRBV18 - CASSPSPYNSPLHF
TRBV30 - CAWSVGGPNEKLFF
TRBV10-3 - CAISESGDTEAFF
TRBV5-1 - CASSPGLRRGDYGYTF
TRBV28 - CASIEHTSSYNSPLHF